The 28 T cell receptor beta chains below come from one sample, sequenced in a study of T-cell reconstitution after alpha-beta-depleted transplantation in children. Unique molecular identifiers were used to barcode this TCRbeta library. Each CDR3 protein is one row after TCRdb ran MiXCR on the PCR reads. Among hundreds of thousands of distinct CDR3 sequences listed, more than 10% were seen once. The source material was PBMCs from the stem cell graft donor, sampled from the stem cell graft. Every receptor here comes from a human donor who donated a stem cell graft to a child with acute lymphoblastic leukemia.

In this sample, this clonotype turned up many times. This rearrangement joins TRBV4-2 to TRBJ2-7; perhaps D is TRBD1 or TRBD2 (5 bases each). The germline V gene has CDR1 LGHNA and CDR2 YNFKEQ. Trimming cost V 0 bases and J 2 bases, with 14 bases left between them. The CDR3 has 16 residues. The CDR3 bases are TGTGCCAGCAGCCAAGAGAGAAGGGGCGGGCCCTACGAGCAGTACTTC. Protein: CASSQERRGGPYEQYF.

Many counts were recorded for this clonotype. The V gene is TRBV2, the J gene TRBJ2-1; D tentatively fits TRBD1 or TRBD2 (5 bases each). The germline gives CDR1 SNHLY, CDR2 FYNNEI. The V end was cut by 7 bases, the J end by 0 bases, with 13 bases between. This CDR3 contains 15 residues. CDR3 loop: CASNPGTSSYNEQFF. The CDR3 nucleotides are TGTGCCAGCAACCCCGGGACGTCCTCCTACAATGAGCAGTTCTTC.

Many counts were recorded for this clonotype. The CDR3 DNA reads TGCAGCTCCGGACAGGGGGAAGAGACCCAGTACTTC. Its protein product is CSSGQGEETQYF. The chain links TRBV29-1 to TRBJ2-5; TRBD1 aligns across 10 bases. The CDR3 extends over 12 amino acids. Germline V gene sequence: CDR1 SQVTM, CDR2 ANQGSEA. The V segment lost 8 bases and the J segment 3 bases; nucleotides outside the gene matches: 3. The full variable domain, in which reference TRBV29-1 and TRBJ2-5 provide the parts outside the CDR3, is SAVISQKPSRDICQRGTSLTIQCQVDSQVTMMFWYRQQPGQSLTLIATANQGSEATYESGFVIDKFPISRPNLTFSTLTVSNMSPEDSSIYLCSSGQGEETQYFGPGTRLLVL.

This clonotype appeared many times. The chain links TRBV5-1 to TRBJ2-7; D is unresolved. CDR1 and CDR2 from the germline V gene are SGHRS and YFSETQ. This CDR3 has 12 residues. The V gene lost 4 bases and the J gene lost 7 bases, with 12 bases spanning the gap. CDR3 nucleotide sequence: TGCGCCAGCAGCCCCCCTCCGGGTGAGCAGTACTTC. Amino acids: CASSPPPGEQYF. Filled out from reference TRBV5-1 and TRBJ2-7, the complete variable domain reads KAGVTQTPRYLIKTRGQQVTLSCSPISGHRSVSWYQQTPGQGLQFLFEYFSETQRNKGNFPGRFSGRQFSNSRSEMNVSTLELGDSALYLCASSPPPGEQYFGPGTRLTVT.

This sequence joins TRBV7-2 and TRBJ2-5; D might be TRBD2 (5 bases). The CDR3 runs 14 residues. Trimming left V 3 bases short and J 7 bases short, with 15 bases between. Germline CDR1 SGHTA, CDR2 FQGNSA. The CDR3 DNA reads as TGTGCCAGCAGCTTGGAGGCGCAGGCGGGGACCCAGTACTTC. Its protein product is CASSLEAQAGTQYF.

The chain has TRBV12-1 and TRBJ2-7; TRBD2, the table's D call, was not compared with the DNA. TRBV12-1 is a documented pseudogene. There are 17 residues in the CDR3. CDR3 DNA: TGTGCCAGCAGTCCGGGACTAGCGACCTGCAGTTCCTACGAGCAGTACTTC. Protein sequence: CASSPGLATCSSYEQYF.

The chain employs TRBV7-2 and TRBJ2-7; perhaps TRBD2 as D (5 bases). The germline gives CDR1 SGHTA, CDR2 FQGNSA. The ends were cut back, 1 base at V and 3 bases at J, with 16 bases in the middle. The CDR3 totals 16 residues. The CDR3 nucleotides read TGTGCCAGCAGCTTAGTCCCCCGGGAATATTTCTACGAGCAGTACTTC. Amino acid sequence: CASSLVPREYFYEQYF.

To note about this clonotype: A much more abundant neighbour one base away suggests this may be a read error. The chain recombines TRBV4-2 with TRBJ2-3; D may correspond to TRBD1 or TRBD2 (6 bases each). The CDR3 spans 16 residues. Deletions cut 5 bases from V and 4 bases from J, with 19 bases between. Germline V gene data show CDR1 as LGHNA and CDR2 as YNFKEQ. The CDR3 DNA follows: TGTGCCAGCAGCGCCTTGGGACCGGGGGCCGCAGATACGCAGTATTTT. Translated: CASSALGPGAADTQYF.

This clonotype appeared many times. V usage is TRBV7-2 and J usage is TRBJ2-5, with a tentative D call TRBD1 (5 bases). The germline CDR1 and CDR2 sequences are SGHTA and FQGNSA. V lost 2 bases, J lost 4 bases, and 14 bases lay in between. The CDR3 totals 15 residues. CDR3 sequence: CASSLQGTAGETQYF. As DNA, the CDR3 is TGTGCCAGCAGCTTACAGGGTACGGCTGGAGAGACCCAGTACTTC. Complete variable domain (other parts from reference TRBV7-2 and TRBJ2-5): GAGVSQSPSNKVTEKGKDVELRCDPISGHTALYWYRQSLGQGLEFLIYFQGNSAPDKSGLPSDRFSAERTGGSVSTLTIQRTQQEDSAVYLCASSLQGTAGETQYFGPGTRLLVL.

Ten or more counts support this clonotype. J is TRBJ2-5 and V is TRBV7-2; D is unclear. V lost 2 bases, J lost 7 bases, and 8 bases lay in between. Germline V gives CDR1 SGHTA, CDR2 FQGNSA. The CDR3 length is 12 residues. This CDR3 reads CASSLTDVTQYF. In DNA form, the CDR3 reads TGTGCCAGCAGCTTAACGGATGTGACCCAGTACTTC.

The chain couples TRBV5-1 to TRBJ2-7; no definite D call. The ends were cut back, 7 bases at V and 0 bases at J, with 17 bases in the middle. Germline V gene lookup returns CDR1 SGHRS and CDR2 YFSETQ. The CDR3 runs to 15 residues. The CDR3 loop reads CASGRAAESSYEQYF. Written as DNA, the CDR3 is TGCGCCAGCGGCCGGGCGGCCGAATCCTCCTACGAGCAGTACTTC.

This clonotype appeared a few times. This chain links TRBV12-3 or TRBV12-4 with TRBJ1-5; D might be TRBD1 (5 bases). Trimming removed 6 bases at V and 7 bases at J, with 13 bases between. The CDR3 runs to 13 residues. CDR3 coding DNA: TGTGCCAGCAGCGGGGGAGGGCCGCAGCCCCAGCATTTT. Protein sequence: CASSGGGPQPQHF.

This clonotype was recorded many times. CDR3 amino acids: CASSYPDRDYTF. CDR3 bases: TGTGCCAGCAGTTACCCTGACAGGGACTACACCTTC. V gene TRBV6-6 combines with J gene TRBJ1-2; 7 nucleotides line up with TRBD1. Germline V gene data show CDR1 as MNHNY and CDR2 as SVGAGI (reference sequence). V dropped 2 bases and J dropped 10; count of bases not matched to a gene: 4. The CDR3 loop spans 12 amino acids.

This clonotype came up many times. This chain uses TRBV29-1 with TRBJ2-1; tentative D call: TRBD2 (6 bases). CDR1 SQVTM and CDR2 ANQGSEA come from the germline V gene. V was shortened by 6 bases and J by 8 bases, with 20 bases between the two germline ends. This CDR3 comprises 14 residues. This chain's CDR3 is CSVHGTPSSDEQFF. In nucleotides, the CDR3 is TGCAGCGTCCACGGGACTCCCTCTTCAGATGAGCAGTTCTTC.

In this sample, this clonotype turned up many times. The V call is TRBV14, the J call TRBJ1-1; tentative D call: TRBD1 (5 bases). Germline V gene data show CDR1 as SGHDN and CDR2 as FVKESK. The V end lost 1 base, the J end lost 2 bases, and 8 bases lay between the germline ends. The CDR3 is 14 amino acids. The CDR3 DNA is TGTGCCAGCAGCCAAGGGGGCACTAACACTGAAGCTTTCTTT. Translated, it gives CASSQGGTNTEAFF.

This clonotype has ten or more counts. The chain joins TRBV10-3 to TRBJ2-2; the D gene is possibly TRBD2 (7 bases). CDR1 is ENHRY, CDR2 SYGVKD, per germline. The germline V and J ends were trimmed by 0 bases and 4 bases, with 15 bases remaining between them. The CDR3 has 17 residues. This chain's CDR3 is CAISESRGQRGTGELFF. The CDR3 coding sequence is TGTGCCATCAGTGAGTCGCGGGGGCAGCGGGGCACCGGGGAGCTGTTTTTT.

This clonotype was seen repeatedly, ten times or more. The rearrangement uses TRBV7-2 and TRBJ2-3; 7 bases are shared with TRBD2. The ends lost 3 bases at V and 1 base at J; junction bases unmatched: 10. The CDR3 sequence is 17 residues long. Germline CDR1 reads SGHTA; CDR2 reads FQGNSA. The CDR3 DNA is TGTGCCAGCAGCTTCCTCGGAGTGGGGAGGGGCACAGATACGCAGTATTTT. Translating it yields CASSFLGVGRGTDTQYF. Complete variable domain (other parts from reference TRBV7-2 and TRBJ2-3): GAGVSQSPSNKVTEKGKDVELRCDPISGHTALYWYRQSLGQGLEFLIYFQGNSAPDKSGLPSDRFSAERTGGSVSTLTIQRTQQEDSAVYLCASSFLGVGRGTDTQYFGPGTRLTVL.

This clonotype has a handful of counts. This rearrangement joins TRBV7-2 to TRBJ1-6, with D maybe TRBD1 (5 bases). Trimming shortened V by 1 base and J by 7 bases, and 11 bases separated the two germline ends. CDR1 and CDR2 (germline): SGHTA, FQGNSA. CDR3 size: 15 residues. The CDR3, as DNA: TGTGCCAGCAGCTTAGGGCAGGGCGGAAATTCACCCCTCCACTTT. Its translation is CASSLGQGGNSPLHF.

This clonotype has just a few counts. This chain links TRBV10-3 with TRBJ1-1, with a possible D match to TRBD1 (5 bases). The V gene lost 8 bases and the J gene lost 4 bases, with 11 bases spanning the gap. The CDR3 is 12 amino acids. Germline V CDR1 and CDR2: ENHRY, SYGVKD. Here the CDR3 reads CAIGGASTEAFF. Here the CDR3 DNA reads TGTGCCATCGGAGGGGCGAGCACTGAAGCTTTCTTT.

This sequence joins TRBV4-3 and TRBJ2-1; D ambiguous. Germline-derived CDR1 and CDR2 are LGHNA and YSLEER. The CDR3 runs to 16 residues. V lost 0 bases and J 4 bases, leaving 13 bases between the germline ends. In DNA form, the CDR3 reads TGCGCCAGCAGCCAAGATGCGAGGTCTACTTACAATGAGCAGTTCTTC. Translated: CASSQDARSTYNEQFF.

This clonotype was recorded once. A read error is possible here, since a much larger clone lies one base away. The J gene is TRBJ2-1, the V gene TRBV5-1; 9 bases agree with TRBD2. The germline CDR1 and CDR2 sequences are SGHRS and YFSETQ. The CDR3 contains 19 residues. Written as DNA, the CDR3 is TGCGGCAGCAGCCCCCGGGGTAGCGGGGGTTCCCAGGAGTACAATGAGCAGTTCTTC. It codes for CGSSPRGSGGSQEYNEQFF.

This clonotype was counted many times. In DNA, the CDR3 is TGCGCCAGCAGCTTGGGGACGGATAATGAAAAACTGTTTTTT. Its protein product is CASSLGTDNEKLFF. This chain joins TRBV5-1 and TRBJ1-4, with unresolved D. Trimming shortened V by 0 bases and J by 4 bases, and 7 bases separated the two germline ends. CDR3 length equals 14 residues. Per germline, CDR1 SGHRS and CDR2 YFSETQ.

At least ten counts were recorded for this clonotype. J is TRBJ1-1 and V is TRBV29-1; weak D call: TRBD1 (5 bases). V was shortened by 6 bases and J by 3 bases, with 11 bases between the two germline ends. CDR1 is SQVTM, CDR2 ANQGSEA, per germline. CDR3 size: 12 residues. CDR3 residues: CSVPAGDTEAFF. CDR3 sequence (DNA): TGCAGCGTCCCCGCGGGGGACACTGAAGCTTTCTTT.

CDR3 coding DNA: TGTGCCACCACCCAGGGTGTGAACAATGAGCAGTTCTTC. This gives the protein CATTQGVNNEQFF. This chain connects TRBV19 to TRBJ2-1; D possibly corresponds to TRBD1 (5 bases). Per the germline V gene, CDR1 is LNHDA and CDR2 is SQIVND (reference sequence). V shed 10 bases and J shed 5 bases, with 15 bases lying between them. The CDR3 extends over 13 amino acids. Full variable domain (remainder filled in from reference TRBV19 and TRBJ2-1): DGGITQSPKYLFRKEGQNVTLSCEQNLNHDAMYWYRQDPGQGLRLIYYSQIVNDFQKGDIAEGYSVSREKKESFPLTVTSAQKNPTAFYLCATTQGVNNEQFFGPGTRLTVL.

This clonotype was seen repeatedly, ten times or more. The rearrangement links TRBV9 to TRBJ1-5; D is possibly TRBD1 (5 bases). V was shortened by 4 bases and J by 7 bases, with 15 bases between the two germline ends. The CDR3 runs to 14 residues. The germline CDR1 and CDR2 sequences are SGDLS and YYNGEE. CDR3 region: CASSSGEAWQPQHF. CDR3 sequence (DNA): TGTGCCAGCAGCTCGGGGGAGGCGTGGCAGCCCCAGCATTTT.

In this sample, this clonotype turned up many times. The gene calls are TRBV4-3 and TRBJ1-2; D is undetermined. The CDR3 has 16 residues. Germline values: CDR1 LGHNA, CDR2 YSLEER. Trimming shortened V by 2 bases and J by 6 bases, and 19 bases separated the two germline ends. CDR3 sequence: CASSQKREARIHGYTF. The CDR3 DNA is TGCGCCAGCAGCCAAAAACGGGAGGCTAGGATCCATGGCTACACCTTC.

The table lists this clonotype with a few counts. CDR3 in DNA: TGCAGCGCCTCACAAGTCCCGGGACAGGGAGGGGGATATGGCTACACCTTC. Translated: CSASQVPGQGGGYGYTF. The V call is TRBV29-1, the J call TRBJ1-2; 9 bases are shared with TRBD1. Germline CDR1 SQVTM, CDR2 ANQGSEA. CDR3 length equals 17 residues. After removal of 7 bases from V and 5 bases from J, the junction contained 20 bases not matched to a gene.

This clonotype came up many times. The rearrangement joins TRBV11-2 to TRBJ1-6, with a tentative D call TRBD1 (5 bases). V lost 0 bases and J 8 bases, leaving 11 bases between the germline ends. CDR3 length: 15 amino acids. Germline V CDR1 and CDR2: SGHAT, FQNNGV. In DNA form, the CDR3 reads TGTGCCAGCAGCTTAGATCAGGCCAGGGATTCACCCCTCCACTTT. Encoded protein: CASSLDQARDSPLHF.